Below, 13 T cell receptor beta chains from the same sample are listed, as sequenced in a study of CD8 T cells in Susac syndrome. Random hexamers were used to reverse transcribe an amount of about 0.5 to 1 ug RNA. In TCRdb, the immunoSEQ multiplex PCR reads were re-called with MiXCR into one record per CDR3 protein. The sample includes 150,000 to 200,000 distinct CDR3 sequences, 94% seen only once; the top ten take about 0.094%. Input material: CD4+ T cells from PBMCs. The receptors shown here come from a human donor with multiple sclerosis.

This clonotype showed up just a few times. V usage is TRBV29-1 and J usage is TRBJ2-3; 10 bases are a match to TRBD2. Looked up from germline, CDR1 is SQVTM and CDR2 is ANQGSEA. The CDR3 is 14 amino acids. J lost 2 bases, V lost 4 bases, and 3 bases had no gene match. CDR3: CSVASGSDTDTQYF. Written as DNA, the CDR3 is TGCAGCGTTGCTAGCGGGAGTGACACAGATACGCAGTATTTT.

The chain's CDR3 is CASSPRAHPTEAFF. The CDR3 DNA is TGTGCCAGCAGTCCACGGGCCCATCCTACTGAAGCTTTCTTT. This chain uses TRBV27 with TRBJ1-1; D not resolved. V was shortened by 5 bases and J by 5 bases, with 15 bases between the two germline ends. Germline CDR1 is MNHEY and CDR2 is SMNVEV (reference sequence). The length of the CDR3 is 14 residues.

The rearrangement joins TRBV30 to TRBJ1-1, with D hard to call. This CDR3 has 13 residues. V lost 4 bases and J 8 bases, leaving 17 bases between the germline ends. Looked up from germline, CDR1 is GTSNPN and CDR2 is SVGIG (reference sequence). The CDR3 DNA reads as TGTGCCTGGACCACCATGGGCCGGTACGAAGCTTTCTTT. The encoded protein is CAWTTMGRYEAFF. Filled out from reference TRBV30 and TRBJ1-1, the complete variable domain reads SQTIHQWPATLVQPVGSPLSLECTVEGTSNPNLYWYRQAAGRGLQLLFYSVGIGQISSEVPQNLSASRPQDRQFILSSKKLLLSDSGFYLCAWTTMGRYEAFFGQGTRLTVV.

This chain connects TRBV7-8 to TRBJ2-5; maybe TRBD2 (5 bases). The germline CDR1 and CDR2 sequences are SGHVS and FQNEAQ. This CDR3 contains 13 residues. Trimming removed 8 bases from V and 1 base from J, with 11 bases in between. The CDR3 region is CASCNGVQETQYF. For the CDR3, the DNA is TGTGCCAGCTGCAACGGGGTCCAAGAGACCCAGTACTTC.

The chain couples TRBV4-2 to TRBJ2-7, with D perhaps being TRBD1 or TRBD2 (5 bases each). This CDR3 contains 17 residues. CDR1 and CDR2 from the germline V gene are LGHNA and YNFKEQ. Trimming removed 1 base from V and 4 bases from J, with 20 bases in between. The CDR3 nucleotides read TGTGCCAGCAGCCAAGCGGGGCCGCCGGGGAGCGGTTACGAGCAGTACTTC. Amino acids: CASSQAGPPGSGYEQYF.

As DNA, the CDR3 is TGTGCCAGCAGTTGGGGGGCGAGGGATCAGCCCCAGCATTTT. Translation gives CASSWGARDQPQHF. The V call is TRBV12-3 or TRBV12-4, the J call TRBJ1-5; D is perhaps TRBD1 (6 bases). Trimming took 4 bases from V and 5 from J, leaving 12 bases between them. This CDR3 is built from 14 residues.

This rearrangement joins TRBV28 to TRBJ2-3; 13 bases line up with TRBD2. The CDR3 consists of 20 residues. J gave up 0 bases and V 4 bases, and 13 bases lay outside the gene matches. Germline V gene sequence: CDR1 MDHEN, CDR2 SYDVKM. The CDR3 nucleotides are TGTGCCAGCAGTTACCCGGGGACTAGCGGGGCAACCTTGAGCACAGATACGCAGTATTTT. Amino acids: CASSYPGTSGATLSTDTQYF.

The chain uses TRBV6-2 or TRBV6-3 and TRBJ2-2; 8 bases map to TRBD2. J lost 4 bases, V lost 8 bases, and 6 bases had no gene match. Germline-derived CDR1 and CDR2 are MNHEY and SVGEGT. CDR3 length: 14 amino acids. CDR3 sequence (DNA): TGTGCCAGCGACTTAGCGGGACCCACCGGGGAGCTGTTTTTT. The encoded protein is CASDLAGPTGELFF.

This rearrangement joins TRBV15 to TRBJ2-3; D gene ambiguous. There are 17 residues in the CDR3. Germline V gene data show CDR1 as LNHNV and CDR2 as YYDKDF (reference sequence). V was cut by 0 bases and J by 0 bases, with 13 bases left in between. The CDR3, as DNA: TGTGCCACCAGCAGAGATTTCGGCTTTACTAGCACAGATACGCAGTATTTT. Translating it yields CATSRDFGFTSTDTQYF.

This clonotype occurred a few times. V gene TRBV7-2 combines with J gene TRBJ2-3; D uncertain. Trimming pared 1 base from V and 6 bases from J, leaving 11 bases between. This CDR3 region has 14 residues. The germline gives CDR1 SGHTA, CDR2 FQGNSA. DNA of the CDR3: TGTGCCAGCAGCTTAGTTTCCCCAACGGATACGCAGTATTTT. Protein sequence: CASSLVSPTDTQYF.

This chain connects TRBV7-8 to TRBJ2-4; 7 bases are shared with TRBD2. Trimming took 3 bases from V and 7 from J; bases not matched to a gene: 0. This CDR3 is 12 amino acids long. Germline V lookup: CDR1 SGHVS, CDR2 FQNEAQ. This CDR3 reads CASSFGGNIQYF. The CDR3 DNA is TGTGCCAGCAGCTTCGGGGGGAACATTCAGTACTTC.

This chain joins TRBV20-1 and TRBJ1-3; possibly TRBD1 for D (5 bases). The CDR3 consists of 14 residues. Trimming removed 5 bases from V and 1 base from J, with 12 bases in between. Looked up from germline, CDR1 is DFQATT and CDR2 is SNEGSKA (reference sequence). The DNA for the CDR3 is TGCAGTGCTGAACTAGGGGCATCTGGAAACACCATATATTTT. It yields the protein CSAELGASGNTIYF.

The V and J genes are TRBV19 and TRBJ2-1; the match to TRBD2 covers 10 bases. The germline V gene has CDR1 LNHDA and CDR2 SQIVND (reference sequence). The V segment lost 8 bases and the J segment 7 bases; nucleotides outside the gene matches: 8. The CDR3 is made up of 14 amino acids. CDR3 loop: CASLVPSGSNEQFF. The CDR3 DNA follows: TGTGCCAGTCTGGTCCCTAGCGGGAGTAATGAGCAGTTCTTC.